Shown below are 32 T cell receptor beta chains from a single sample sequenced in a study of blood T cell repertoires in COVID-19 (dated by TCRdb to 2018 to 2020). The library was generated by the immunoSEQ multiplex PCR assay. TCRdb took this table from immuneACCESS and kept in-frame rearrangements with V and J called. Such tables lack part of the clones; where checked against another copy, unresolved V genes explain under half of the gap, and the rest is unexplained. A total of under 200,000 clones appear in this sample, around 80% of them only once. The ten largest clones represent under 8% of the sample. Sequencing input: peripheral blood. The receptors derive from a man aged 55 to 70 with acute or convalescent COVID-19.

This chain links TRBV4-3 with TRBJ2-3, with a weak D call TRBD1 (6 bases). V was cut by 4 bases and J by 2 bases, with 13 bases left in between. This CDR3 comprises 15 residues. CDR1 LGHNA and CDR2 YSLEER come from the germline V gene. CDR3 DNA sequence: TGCGCCAGCAGCCTCAGGGGATTGAACACAGATACGCAGTATTTT. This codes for CASSLRGLNTDTQYF.

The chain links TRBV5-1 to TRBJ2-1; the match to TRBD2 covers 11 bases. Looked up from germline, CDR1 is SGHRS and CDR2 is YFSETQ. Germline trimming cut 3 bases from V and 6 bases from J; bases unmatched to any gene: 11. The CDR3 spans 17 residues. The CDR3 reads CASSSPSTSGALNEQFF. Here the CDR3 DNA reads TGCGCCAGCAGCTCCCCGTCGACTAGCGGGGCACTCAATGAGCAGTTCTTC.

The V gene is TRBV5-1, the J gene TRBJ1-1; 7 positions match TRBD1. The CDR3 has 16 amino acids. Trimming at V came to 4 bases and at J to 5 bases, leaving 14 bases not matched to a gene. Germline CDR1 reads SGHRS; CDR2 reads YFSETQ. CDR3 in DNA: TGCGCCAGCAGCACGGGGACAGTGGTTAAGGTTACTGAAGCTTTCTTT. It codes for CASSTGTVVKVTEAFF.

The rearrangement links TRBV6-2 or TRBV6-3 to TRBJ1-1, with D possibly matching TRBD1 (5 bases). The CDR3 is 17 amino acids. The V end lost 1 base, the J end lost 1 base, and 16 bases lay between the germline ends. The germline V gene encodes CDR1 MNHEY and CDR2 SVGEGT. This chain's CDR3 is CASSYLGGGRKNTEAFF. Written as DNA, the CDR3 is TGTGCCAGCAGTTACTTGGGCGGGGGACGGAAGAACACTGAAGCTTTCTTT.

The CDR3 loop is CASSASTGVAETQYF. The CDR3 nucleotides are TGTGCCAGCAGTGCTTCGACAGGGGTAGCAGAGACCCAGTACTTC. The chain combines TRBV6-4 with TRBJ2-5; TRBD1 matches 8 bases. The CDR3 is made up of 15 amino acids. The V gene's germline CDR1 is MRHNA and CDR2 SNTAGT. Trimming took 4 bases from V and 4 from J; bases not matched to a gene: 8.

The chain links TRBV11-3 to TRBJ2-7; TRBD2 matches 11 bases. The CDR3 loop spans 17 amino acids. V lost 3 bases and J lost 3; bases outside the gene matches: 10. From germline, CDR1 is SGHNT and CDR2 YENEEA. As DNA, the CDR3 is TGTGCCAGCAGCTTCAGGCCCCTAGCGGGGGGAAACTACGAGCAGTACTTC. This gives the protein CASSFRPLAGGNYEQYF. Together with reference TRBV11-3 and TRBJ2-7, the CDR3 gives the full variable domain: EAGVVQSPRYKIIEKKQPVAFWCNPISGHNTLYWYLQNLGQGPELLIRYENEEAVDDSQLPKDRFSAERLKGVDSTLKIQPAELGDSAVYLCASSFRPLAGGNYEQYFGPGTRLTVT.

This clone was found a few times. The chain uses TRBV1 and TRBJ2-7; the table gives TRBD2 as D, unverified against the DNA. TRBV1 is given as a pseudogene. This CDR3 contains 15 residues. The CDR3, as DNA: TGCACCAGCAGCCCGGTCGGGACTAGCGGGGACGAGCAGTACTTC. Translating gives CTSSPVGTSGDEQYF.

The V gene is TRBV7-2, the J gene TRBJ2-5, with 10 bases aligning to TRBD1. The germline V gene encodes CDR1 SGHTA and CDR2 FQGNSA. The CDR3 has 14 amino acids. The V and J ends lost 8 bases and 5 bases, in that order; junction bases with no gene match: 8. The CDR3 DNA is TGTGCCAGCTCCCACCGGGACAGGGGTGAGACCCAGTACTTC. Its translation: CASSHRDRGETQYF.

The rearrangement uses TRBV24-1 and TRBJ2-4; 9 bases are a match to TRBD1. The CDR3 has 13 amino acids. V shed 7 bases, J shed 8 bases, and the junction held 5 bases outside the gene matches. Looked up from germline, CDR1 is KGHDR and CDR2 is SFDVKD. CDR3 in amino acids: CATSRQGVDIQYF. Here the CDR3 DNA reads TGTGCCACCAGCAGACAGGGGGTGGACATTCAGTACTTC.

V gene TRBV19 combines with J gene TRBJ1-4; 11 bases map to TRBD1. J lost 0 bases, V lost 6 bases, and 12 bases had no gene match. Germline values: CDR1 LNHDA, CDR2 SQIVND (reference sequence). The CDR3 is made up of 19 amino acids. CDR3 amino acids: CASSLGIGQGASTNEKLFF. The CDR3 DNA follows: TGTGCCAGTAGCCTTGGAATAGGACAGGGGGCCTCAACTAATGAAAAACTGTTTTTT. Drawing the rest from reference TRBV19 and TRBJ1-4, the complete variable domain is DGGITQSPKYLFRKEGQNVTLSCEQNLNHDAMYWYRQDPGQGLRLIYYSQIVNDFQKGDIAEGYSVSREKKESFPLTVTSAQKNPTAFYLCASSLGIGQGASTNEKLFFGSGTQLSVL.

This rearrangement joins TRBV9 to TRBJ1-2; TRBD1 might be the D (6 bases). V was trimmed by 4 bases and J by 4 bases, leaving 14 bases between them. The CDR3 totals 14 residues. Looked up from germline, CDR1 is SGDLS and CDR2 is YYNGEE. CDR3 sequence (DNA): TGTGCCAGCAGCTCCCCCGCGGGGGCCTATGGCTACACCTTC. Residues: CASSSPAGAYGYTF.

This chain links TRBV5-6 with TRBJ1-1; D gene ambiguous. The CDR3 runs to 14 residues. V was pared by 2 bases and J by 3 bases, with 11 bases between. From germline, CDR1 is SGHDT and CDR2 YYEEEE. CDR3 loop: CASSFPQTYTEAFF. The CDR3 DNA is TGTGCCAGCAGCTTTCCCCAAACATACACTGAAGCTTTCTTT.

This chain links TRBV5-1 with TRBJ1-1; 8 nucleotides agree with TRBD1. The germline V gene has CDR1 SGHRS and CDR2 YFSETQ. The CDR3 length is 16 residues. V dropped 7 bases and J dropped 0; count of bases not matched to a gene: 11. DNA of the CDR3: TGCGCCAGCGGGCACAAGACAGGGGACATGAACACTGAAGCTTTCTTT. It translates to CASGHKTGDMNTEAFF.

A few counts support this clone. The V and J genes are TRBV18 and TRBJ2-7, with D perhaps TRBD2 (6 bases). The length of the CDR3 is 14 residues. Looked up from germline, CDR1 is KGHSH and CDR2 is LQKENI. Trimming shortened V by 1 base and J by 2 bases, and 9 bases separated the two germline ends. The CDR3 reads CASSPLAETYEQYF. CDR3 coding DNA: TGTGCCAGCTCACCACTAGCGGAGACCTACGAGCAGTACTTC.

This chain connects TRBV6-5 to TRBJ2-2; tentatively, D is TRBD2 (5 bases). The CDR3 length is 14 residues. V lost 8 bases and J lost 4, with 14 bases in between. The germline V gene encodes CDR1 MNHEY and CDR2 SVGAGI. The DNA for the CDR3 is TGTGCCAGCGGACGGGGTCCGTCCACCGGGGAGCTGTTTTTT. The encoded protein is CASGRGPSTGELFF.

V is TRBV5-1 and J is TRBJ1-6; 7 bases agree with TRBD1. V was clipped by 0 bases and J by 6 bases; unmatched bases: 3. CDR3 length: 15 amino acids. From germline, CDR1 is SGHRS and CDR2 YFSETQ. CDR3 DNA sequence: TGCGCCAGCAGCTTGGGACAGGGAAGTAATTCACCCCTCCACTTT. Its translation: CASSLGQGSNSPLHF.

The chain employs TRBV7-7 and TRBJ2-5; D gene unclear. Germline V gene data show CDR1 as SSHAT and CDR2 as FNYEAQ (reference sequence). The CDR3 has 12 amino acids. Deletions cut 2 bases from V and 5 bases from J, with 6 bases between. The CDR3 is CASSLIGETQYF. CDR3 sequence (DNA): TGTGCCAGCAGCTTAATCGGGGAGACCCAGTACTTC.

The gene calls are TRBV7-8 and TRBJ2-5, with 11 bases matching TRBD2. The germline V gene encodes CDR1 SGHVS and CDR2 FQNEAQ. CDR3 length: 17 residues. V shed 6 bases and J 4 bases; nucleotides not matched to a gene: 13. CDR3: CASSRPRLAGKGETQYF. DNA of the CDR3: TGTGCCAGCAGTAGACCCCGACTAGCGGGAAAGGGAGAGACCCAGTACTTC.

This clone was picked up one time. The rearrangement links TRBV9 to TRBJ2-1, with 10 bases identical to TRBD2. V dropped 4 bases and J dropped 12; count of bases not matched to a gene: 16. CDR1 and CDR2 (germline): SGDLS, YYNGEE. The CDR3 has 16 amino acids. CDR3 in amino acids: CASSSGRAGGRDPQFF. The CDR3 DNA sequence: TGTGCCAGCAGCTCTGGGCGAGCGGGAGGGAGGGATCCGCAGTTCTTC.

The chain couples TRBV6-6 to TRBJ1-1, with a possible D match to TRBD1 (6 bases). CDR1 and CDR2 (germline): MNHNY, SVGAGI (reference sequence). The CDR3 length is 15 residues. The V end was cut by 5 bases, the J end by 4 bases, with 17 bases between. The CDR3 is CASSASQGLGTEAFF. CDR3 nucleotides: TGTGCCAGCAGTGCATCCCAGGGGTTGGGCACTGAAGCTTTCTTT.

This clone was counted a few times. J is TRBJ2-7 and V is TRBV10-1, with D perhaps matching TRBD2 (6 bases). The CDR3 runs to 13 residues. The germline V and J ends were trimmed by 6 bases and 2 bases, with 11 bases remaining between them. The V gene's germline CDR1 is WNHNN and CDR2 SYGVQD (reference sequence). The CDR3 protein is CASSHGGTYEQYF. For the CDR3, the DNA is TGCGCCAGCAGCCATGGGGGGACCTACGAGCAGTACTTC.

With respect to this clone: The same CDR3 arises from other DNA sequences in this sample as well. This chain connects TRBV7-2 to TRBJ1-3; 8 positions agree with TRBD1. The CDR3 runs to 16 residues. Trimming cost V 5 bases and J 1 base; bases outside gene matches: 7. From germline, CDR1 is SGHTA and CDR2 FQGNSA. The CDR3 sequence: CASSPQDRGSGNTIYF. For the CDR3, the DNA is TGTGCCAGCAGCCCACAAGACAGGGGATCTGGAAACACCATATATTTT.

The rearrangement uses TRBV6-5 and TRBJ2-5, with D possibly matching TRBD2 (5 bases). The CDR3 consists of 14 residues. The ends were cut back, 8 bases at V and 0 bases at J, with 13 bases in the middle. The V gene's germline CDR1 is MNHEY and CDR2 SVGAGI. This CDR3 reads CASSPTRDQETQYF. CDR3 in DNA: TGTGCCAGCTCCCCAACTAGGGACCAAGAGACCCAGTACTTC.

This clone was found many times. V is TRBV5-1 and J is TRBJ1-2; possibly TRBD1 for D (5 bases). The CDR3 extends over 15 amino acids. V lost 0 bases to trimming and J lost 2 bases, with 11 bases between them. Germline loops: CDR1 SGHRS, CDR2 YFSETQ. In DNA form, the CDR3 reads TGCGCCAGCAGCTTGGGACAGCTCCCCAACTATGGCTACACCTTC. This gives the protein CASSLGQLPNYGYTF.

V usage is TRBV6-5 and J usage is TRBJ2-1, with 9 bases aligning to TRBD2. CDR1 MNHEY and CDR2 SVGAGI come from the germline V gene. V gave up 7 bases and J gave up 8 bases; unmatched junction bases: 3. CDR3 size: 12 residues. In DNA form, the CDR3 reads TGTGCCAGCACCACTAGCGGGCATGAGCAGTTCTTC. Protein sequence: CASTTSGHEQFF.

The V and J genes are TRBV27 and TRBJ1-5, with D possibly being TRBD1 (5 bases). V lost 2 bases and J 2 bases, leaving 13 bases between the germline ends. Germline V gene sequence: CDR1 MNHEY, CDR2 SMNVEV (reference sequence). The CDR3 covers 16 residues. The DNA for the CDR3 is TGTGCCAGCAGTTTAATCGGGGGTGTAGGCAATCAGCCCCAGCATTTT. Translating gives CASSLIGGVGNQPQHF.

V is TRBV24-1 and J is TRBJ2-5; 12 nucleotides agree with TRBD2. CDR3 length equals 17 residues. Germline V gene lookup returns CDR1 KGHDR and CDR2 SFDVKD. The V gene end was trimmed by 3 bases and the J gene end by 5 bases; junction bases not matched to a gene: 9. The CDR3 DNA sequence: TGTGCCACCAGTGATCCAAGTACTAGCGGGAGGCGGGAGACCCAGTACTTC. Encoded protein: CATSDPSTSGRRETQYF.

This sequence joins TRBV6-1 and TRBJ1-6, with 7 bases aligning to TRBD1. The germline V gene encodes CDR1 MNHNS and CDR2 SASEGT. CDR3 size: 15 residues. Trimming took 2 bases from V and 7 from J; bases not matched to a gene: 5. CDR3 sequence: CASSERQGVNSPLHF. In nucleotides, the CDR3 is TGTGCCAGCAGTGAACGACAGGGAGTAAATTCACCCCTCCACTTT.

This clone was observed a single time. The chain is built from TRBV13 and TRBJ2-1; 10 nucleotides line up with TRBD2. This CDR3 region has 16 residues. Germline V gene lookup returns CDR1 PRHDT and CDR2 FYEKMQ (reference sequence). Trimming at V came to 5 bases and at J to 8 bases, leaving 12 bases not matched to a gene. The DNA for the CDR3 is TGTGCCAGCAGCAGACCCCCGGGACTAGCGAACCATGAGCAGTTCTTC. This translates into CASSRPPGLANHEQFF.

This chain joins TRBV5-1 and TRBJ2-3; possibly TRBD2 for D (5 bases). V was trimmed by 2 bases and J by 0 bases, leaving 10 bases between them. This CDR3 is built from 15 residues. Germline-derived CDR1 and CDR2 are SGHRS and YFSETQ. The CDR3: CASSFGMRSTDTQYF. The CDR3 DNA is TGCGCCAGCAGCTTCGGGATGCGTAGCACAGATACGCAGTATTTT.

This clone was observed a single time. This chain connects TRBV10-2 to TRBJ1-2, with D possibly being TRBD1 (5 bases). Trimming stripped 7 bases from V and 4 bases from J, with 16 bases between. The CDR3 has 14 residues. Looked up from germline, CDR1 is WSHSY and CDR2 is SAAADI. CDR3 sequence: CASTQRDSLYGYTF. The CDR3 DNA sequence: TGCGCCAGCACACAACGCGACAGCCTCTATGGCTACACCTTC.

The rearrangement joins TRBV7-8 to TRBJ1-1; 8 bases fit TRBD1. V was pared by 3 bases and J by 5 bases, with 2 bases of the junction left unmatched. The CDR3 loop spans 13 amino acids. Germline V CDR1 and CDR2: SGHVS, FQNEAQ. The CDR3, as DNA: TGTGCCAGCAGCTTCAGGGGGCGGACTGAAGCTTTCTTT. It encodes CASSFRGRTEAFF.